These 27 T cell receptor beta chains were sequenced from one sample in a study of blood T cells in healthy people across ages. With a J-beta primer mix and a sample-barcoded 5' primer, a second PCR ran roughly 6 to 11 cycles. TCRdb fed the 5' RACE reads into MiXCR, producing one record per CDR3 protein. The sample consists of about 1.8 million distinct CDR3 sequences, roughly 52% of them appearing once. The specimen sequenced was blood. These receptors originate from a woman in her forties in good health.

V is TRBV27 and J is TRBJ2-5, with 8 bases fitting TRBD2. The V and J ends lost 3 bases and 5 bases, in that order; junction bases with no gene match: 5. The CDR3 runs 14 residues. The germline CDR1 and CDR2 sequences are MNHEY and SMNVEV (reference sequence). CDR3 DNA sequence: TGTGCCAGCAGTTTTGTAGCGGGGATGGAGACCCAGTACTTC. Translated, it gives CASSFVAGMETQYF.

This chain links TRBV6-1 with TRBJ2-3, with 7 bases that match TRBD1. This CDR3 spans 16 amino acids. V lost 6 bases, J lost 4 bases, and 13 bases stayed unmatched. Per germline, CDR1 MNHNS and CDR2 SASEGT. The CDR3 DNA is TGTGCCAGCAGCAATCTACGACAGGGTGGGGCAGATACGCAGTATTTT. This codes for CASSNLRQGGADTQYF.

V gene TRBV20-1 combines with J gene TRBJ2-7; 10 bases fit TRBD2. Germline CDR1 DFQATT, CDR2 SNEGSKA (reference sequence). V shed 6 bases, J shed 3 bases, and the junction held 11 bases outside the gene matches. The CDR3 runs to 15 residues. CDR3 in amino acids: CSANSGGRYIYEQYF. The CDR3 nucleotides read TGCAGTGCCAATAGCGGGGGGAGGTATATCTACGAGCAGTACTTC.

This rearrangement joins TRBV20-1 to TRBJ2-1; 11 positions match TRBD2. Germline V lookup: CDR1 DFQATT, CDR2 SNEGSKA (reference sequence). Unmatched junction bases numbered 15, after V lost 5 bases and J lost 15 bases. The CDR3 runs 14 residues. CDR3: CSALDQDSGGAVFF. As DNA, the CDR3 is TGCAGTGCTTTAGATCAAGATAGCGGGGGGGCGGTGTTCTTC.

The chain carries TRBV27 and TRBJ2-1; tentative D call: TRBD1 (6 bases). The V gene lost 4 bases and the J gene lost 8 bases, with 12 bases spanning the gap. The CDR3 has 13 residues. Germline assignment: CDR1 MNHEY and CDR2 SMNVEV (reference sequence). The CDR3 here is CASSSRQADEQFF. In DNA, the CDR3 is TGTGCCAGCAGTTCAAGACAGGCGGATGAGCAGTTCTTC.

V gene TRBV21-1 combines with J gene TRBJ1-2; TRBD1 is the table's D call and was not checked against the DNA. TRBV21-1 is a recognized pseudogene. The CDR3 covers 13 residues. The CDR3 DNA reads as TGTGCCAGCAGCATAACAGGGATAGGCGGCTACACCTTC. Protein sequence: CASSITGIGGYTF.

The J gene is TRBJ2-1, the V gene TRBV11-2, with TRBD2 matching over 15 bases. Germline V gene lookup returns CDR1 SGHAT and CDR2 FQNNGV. J gave up 4 bases and V 5 bases, and 6 bases lay outside the gene matches. CDR3 length: 17 residues. CDR3 coding DNA: TGTGCCAGCAGCAGCGGGACTAGCGGGGGGAGGTACAATGAGCAGTTCTTC. Its protein is CASSSGTSGGRYNEQFF.

This sequence joins TRBV28 and TRBJ2-5; D not certain. The CDR3 loop spans 15 amino acids. V was pared by 1 base and J by 1 base, with 10 bases between. CDR1 is MDHEN and CDR2 is SYDVKM in the germline V gene. CDR3 coding DNA: TGTGCCAGCAGTTTATCGACACTTGTCCAAGAGACCCAGTACTTC. This gives the protein CASSLSTLVQETQYF.

This rearrangement joins TRBV7-2 to TRBJ2-7; 12 bases align to TRBD2. V was clipped by 5 bases and J by 4 bases; unmatched bases: 6. The germline gives CDR1 SGHTA, CDR2 FQGNSA. The CDR3 length is 15 residues. The CDR3 sequence: CASSALGLAGYEQYF. As DNA, the CDR3 is TGTGCCAGCAGCGCCTTGGGACTAGCGGGTTACGAGCAGTACTTC.

The chain employs TRBV24-1 and TRBJ2-1; D gene unclear. Germline V gene data show CDR1 as KGHDR and CDR2 as SFDVKD. V was cut by 2 bases and J by 10 bases, with 11 bases left in between. This CDR3 is 13 amino acids long. CDR3 nucleotide sequence: TGTGCCACCAGTGATTATGTAGTTGCGGAGCAGTTCTTC. Translating gives CATSDYVVAEQFF.

The rearrangement uses TRBV20-1 and TRBJ2-3, with 10 bases matching TRBD2. V lost 5 bases and J lost 3; bases outside the gene matches: 11. Germline V gene data show CDR1 as DFQATT and CDR2 as SNEGSKA (reference sequence). This CDR3 has 16 residues. CDR3 bases: TGCAGTGCTGGAGGATTAGCGGGGGGAGGGACAGATACGCAGTATTTT. It specifies CSAGGLAGGGTDTQYF.

The chain employs TRBV12-3 or TRBV12-4 and TRBJ2-3, with 9 positions matching TRBD2. This CDR3 has 15 amino acids. Trimming at V came to 3 bases and at J to 5 bases, leaving 6 bases not matched to a gene. The CDR3 here is CASSLLAGLGDTQYF. The CDR3 DNA reads TGTGCCAGCAGTTTGCTAGCGGGGTTGGGAGATACGCAGTATTTT.

The CDR3 protein is CASSVVLTKGANVLTF. CDR3 DNA sequence: TGTGCCAGCAGCGTAGTGTTAACTAAAGGGGCCAACGTCCTGACTTTC. This rearrangement joins TRBV9 to TRBJ2-6; D remains unclear. This CDR3 is built from 16 residues. V gave up 0 bases and J gave up 4 bases, with 11 bases separating them. Per germline, CDR1 SGDLS and CDR2 YYNGEE.

The V call is TRBV6-2 or TRBV6-3, the J call TRBJ2-1; 7 bases match TRBD2. The trim removed 7 bases at V and 1 base at J, leaving 10 bases unmatched. The germline CDR1 and CDR2 sequences are MNHEY and SVGEGT. The CDR3 covers 16 residues. CDR3 amino acids: CASTRPSGASYNEQFF. The DNA for the CDR3 is TGTGCCAGCACAAGACCCAGCGGGGCATCCTACAATGAGCAGTTCTTC.

This chain links TRBV20-1 with TRBJ2-3; TRBD2 might be the D (5 bases). With 3 bases removed from V and 2 bases from J, the gap between germline ends came to 18 bases. The CDR3 loop spans 16 amino acids. Germline V gene sequence: CDR1 DFQATT, CDR2 SNEGSKA (reference sequence). The CDR3 DNA reads as TGCAGTGCTAGTGGATACGGGGAGCGCCTCACAGATACGCAGTATTTT. Amino acid sequence: CSASGYGERLTDTQYF.

V usage is TRBV20-1 and J usage is TRBJ1-2, with 8 bases identical to TRBD1. Germline values: CDR1 DFQATT, CDR2 SNEGSKA (reference sequence). CDR3 length: 12 residues. In nucleotides, the CDR3 is TGCAGCGCTCAGGACAGGGTCTATGGCTACACCTTC. Amino acid sequence: CSAQDRVYGYTF.

CDR3 in DNA: TGTGCCAGCAGCGTAGGGGGAGGACTAGCGGGGAGAGACAATGAGCAGTACTTC. Translated: CASSVGGGLAGRDNEQYF. The V gene is TRBV9, the J gene TRBJ2-5, with TRBD2 matching 12 bases. Germline CDR1 and CDR2: SGDLS and YYNGEE. The junction had 17 bases not matched to a gene; V was cut back by 0 bases and J by 11 bases. The CDR3 covers 18 residues.

In its sample, this clonotype was seen a few times. The CDR3 region is CASSPVRGSYEQYF. CDR3 DNA: TGTGCCAGCAGTCCCGTCAGGGGGAGCTACGAGCAGTACTTC. The rearrangement links TRBV6-1 to TRBJ2-7, with TRBD1 identical over 7 bases. V shed 5 bases and J 3 bases; nucleotides not matched to a gene: 7. Per the germline V gene, CDR1 is MNHNS and CDR2 is SASEGT. The CDR3 is made up of 14 amino acids.

This clonotype was recorded once. The V call is TRBV20-1, the J call TRBJ1-2; D may be TRBD1 (5 bases). The CDR3 contains 17 residues. Germline CDR1 reads DFQATT; CDR2 reads SNEGSKA (reference sequence). Between the trimmed V and J ends, which lost 2 bases and 7 bases, there was a span of 26 bases. The CDR3 is CSARMWDGPMFYGGYTF. DNA for the CDR3: TGCAGTGCTAGAATGTGGGACGGACCTATGTTCTATGGTGGCTACACCTTC.

Only a few counts were recorded for this clonotype. The V and J genes are TRBV6-2 or TRBV6-3 and TRBJ1-2, with 8 bases that match TRBD1. This CDR3 region has 16 residues. The germline V gene encodes CDR1 MNHEY and CDR2 SVGEGT. The V and J ends lost 7 bases and 8 bases, in that order; junction bases with no gene match: 18. CDR3 DNA: TGTGCCAGCAACCAGAAGCCGGGACAGGTTTCAAGAGGCTACACCTTC. This sequence encodes CASNQKPGQVSRGYTF.

This clonotype was seen many times. This may be a read error: a much more frequent sequence differs by one nucleotide. The rearrangement links TRBV29-1 to TRBJ2-7; tentatively, D is TRBD1 (7 bases). Trimming removed 4 bases at V and 6 bases at J, with 16 bases between. The CDR3 covers 13 residues. Germline assignment: CDR1 SQVTM and CDR2 ANQGSEA. The CDR3 nucleotides are TGCAGCGTTGTGGAGGGGGCAGATGGCGAGCAGTACTTC. Its translation: CSVVEGADGEQYF.

This CDR3 reads CSAGGGLGTDTQYF. The CDR3 region has the DNA TGCAGTGCTGGCGGGGGTCTCGGCACAGATACGCAGTATTTT. This chain joins TRBV20-1 and TRBJ2-3; 7 bases are a match to TRBD2. This CDR3 is built from 14 residues. CDR1 and CDR2 (germline): DFQATT, SNEGSKA (reference sequence). The trim removed 5 bases at V and 1 base at J, leaving 6 bases unmatched.

Concerning this clonotype: At one boundary the junction diverges from the germline segment, which might be a read error. The V and J genes are TRBV11-2 and TRBJ2-4, with D unclear. CDR1 is SGHAT and CDR2 is FQNNGV in the germline V gene. The CDR3 sequence is 14 residues long. The DNA for the CDR3 is TGTGCCTGCAGCTTAGGCACGGGTTTGAACATTCAGTACTTC. Encoded protein: CACSLGTGLNIQYF. Full variable domain (remainder filled in from reference TRBV11-2 and TRBJ2-4): EAGVAQSPRYKIIEKRQSVAFWCNPISGHATLYWYQQILGQGPKLLIQFQNNGVVDDSQLPKDRFSAERLKGVDSTLKIQPAKLEDSAVYLCACSLGTGLNIQYFGAGTRLSVL.

The chain uses TRBV24-1 and TRBJ2-3; D possibly matches TRBD1 or TRBD2 (5 bases each). With 4 bases removed from V and 4 bases from J, the gap between germline ends came to 17 bases. The CDR3 has 16 residues. Germline assignment: CDR1 KGHDR and CDR2 SFDVKD. DNA of the CDR3: TGTGCCACCAGTGAACGAGGGACGGTAGAGTCAGATACGCAGTATTTT. As protein: CATSERGTVESDTQYF.

In regard to this clonotype: The junction departs from the called germline gene at one end, perhaps through a read error. V gene TRBV15 combines with J gene TRBJ2-5; D unclear. Germline assignment: CDR1 LNHNV and CDR2 YYDKDF (reference sequence). The CDR3 totals 15 residues. The CDR3 sequence: CVTQQYPGIQETQYF. The CDR3 DNA reads as TGTGTCACCCAGCAGTATCCGGGTATCCAAGAGACCCAGTACTTC.

This clonotype came up many times. This rearrangement joins TRBV5-1 to TRBJ2-1; TRBD2 might be the D (6 bases). The CDR3 is 11 amino acids. Germline CDR1 reads SGHRS; CDR2 reads YFSETQ. V was clipped by 4 bases and J by 9 bases, with 8 bases between them. The CDR3 here is CASSGGIEQFF. As DNA, the CDR3 is TGCGCCAGCAGCGGAGGGATTGAGCAGTTCTTC. The whole variable domain, filled in from reference TRBV5-1 and TRBJ2-1, reads KAGVTQTPRYLIKTRGQQVTLSCSPISGHRSVSWYQQTPGQGLQFLFEYFSETQRNKGNFPGRFSGRQFSNSRSEMNVSTLELGDSALYLCASSGGIEQFFGPGTRLTVL.

V and J are TRBV20-1 and TRBJ1-2; the D is unclear. CDR3 length: 18 amino acids. Germline V CDR1 and CDR2: DFQATT, SNEGSKA (reference sequence). Trimming stripped 5 bases from V and 4 bases from J, with 29 bases between. CDR3 coding DNA: TGCAGTGCTGGGATAATAGGGTCAGCGGGTTTTTTCGGCTATGGCTACACCTTC. It encodes CSAGIIGSAGFFGYGYTF.